A single sample gave rise to the 10 T cell receptor beta chains below, sequenced in a study of cytomegalovirus exposure and HLA in healthy donors. Researchers ran the PCR with 60 Vbeta and 13 Jbeta primers. Clones were read by immunoSEQ multiplex PCR, and TCRdb kept only the in-frame ones, dropping some. This listing includes around 75,000 clones. Sequenced input: PBMCs. The receptor set was obtained from a man aged 45-65 years in good health and CMV-seropositive.

The V call is TRBV27, the J call TRBJ2-4; D may be TRBD1 (6 bases). Germline-derived CDR1 and CDR2 are MNHEY and SMNVEV (reference sequence). V shed 5 bases and J shed 3 bases, with 20 bases lying between them. The CDR3 extends over 17 amino acids. For the CDR3, the DNA is TGTGCCAGCAGTCCACTCGTACCGACAGGATACAAAAACATTCAGTACTTC. Its protein is CASSPLVPTGYKNIQYF.

The genes are TRBV2 and TRBJ1-2, with TRBD1 identical over 9 bases. V lost 6 bases to trimming and J lost 4 bases; unmatched junction nucleotides: 6. The length of the CDR3 is 14 residues. CDR1 is SNHLY and CDR2 is FYNNEI in the germline V gene. The CDR3 DNA sequence: TGTGCCAGCAGACTACGGACAGGGGTCTATGGCTACACCTTC. Encoded protein: CASRLRTGVYGYTF.

With regard to this clone: An end of the junction does not agree with germline; a read error may underlie this. This chain joins TRBV14 and TRBJ1-1; 9 positions match TRBD1. The CDR3 is made up of 19 amino acids. The germline CDR1 and CDR2 sequences are SGHDN and FVKESK. The CDR3 sequence: CASSQVSLRDREGDTEDFF. As DNA, the CDR3 is TGTGCCAGCAGCCAAGTTAGCCTCCGGGACAGGGAAGGGGACACTGAAGATTTCTTT.

The chain has TRBV9 and TRBJ1-1; maybe TRBD1 (6 bases). V shed 4 bases and J shed 2 bases, with 18 bases lying between them. Germline CDR1 is SGDLS and CDR2 is YYNGEE. CDR3 size: 16 residues. CDR3 coding DNA: TGTGCCAGCAGCCCGATCGGAAGGACAGCCAACACTGAAGCTTTCTTT. Translated: CASSPIGRTANTEAFF. Filled out from reference TRBV9 and TRBJ1-1, the complete variable domain reads DSGVTQTPKHLITATGQRVTLRCSPRSGDLSVYWYQQSLDQGLQFLIQYYNGEERAKGNILERFSAQQFPDLHSELNLSSLELGDSALYFCASSPIGRTANTEAFFGQGTRLTVV.

The rearrangement uses TRBV2 and TRBJ1-4, with D hard to call. This CDR3 is built from 17 residues. Trimming shortened V by 1 base and J by 8 bases, and 20 bases separated the two germline ends. Germline V CDR1 and CDR2: SNHLY, FYNNEI. CDR3 region: CASSEDGQGPRREKLFF. CDR3 bases: TGTGCCAGCAGTGAAGATGGGCAAGGCCCTAGGAGGGAAAAACTGTTTTTT.

In the case of this clone: Within the sample, other DNA sequences also encode this same CDR3. The chain recombines TRBV19 with TRBJ2-3; 7 positions match TRBD2. CDR3 size: 18 residues. The germline gives CDR1 LNHDA, CDR2 SQIVND (reference sequence). The CDR3 DNA reads as TGTGTCTTCAGTAAGTTGGAGGGTCTAGCGGTTAGCACAGATACGCAGTATTTT. Protein product: CVFSKLEGLAVSTDTQYF.

The chain combines TRBV19 with TRBJ2-3; TRBD2 matches 7 bases. The length of the CDR3 is 18 residues. With 4 bases clipped from V and 0 bases from J, the junction kept 13 bases outside the gene matches. From germline, CDR1 is LNHDA and CDR2 SQIVND (reference sequence). In nucleotides, the CDR3 is TGTGCCAGTAGTAAGTTGGGGGGGGTAGCGGTTAGCACAGATACGCAGTATTTT. Its protein product is CASSKLGGVAVSTDTQYF.

The chain couples TRBV9 to TRBJ2-3, with 8 bases matching TRBD2. Germline V gene data show CDR1 as SGDLS and CDR2 as YYNGEE. The CDR3 spans 16 residues. V lost 0 bases, J lost 3 bases, and 6 bases stayed unmatched. The CDR3 coding sequence is TGTGCCAGCAGCGTAGGGATTAGCGGGGTAACAGATACGCAGTATTTT. This sequence encodes CASSVGISGVTDTQYF.

DNA of the CDR3: TGTGCCAGCAGTGAAGTCACTAGCGGGCCTCGGAATGAGCAGTTCTTC. It translates to CASSEVTSGPRNEQFF. V and J are TRBV6-1 and TRBJ2-1, with 9 bases fitting TRBD2. Germline loops: CDR1 MNHNS, CDR2 SASEGT. J gave up 7 bases and V 1 base, and 8 bases lay outside the gene matches. The CDR3 is made up of 16 amino acids.

The gene calls are TRBV5-1 and TRBJ2-3; 7 bases agree with TRBD2. Germline V lookup: CDR1 SGHRS, CDR2 YFSETQ. J was trimmed by 6 bases and V by 3 bases; bases with no gene match: 10. The CDR3 is 15 residues long. The CDR3: CASSSEGREEDTQYF. The DNA of the CDR3 is TGCGCCAGCAGCTCCGAGGGGAGGGAAGAGGATACGCAGTATTTT.